Presented here are 21 T cell receptor beta chains from one specimen sequenced in a study of blood T cell repertoires in COVID-19. Here immunoSEQ multiplex PCR was the method, and the copy in TCRdb shows in-frame clones only, minus some. Of 200,000 to 250,000 clones listed, approximately 87% are singletons. Sequences were obtained from PBMCs or T cells enriched from blood (not recorded which). Receptor source: a woman aged 45-65 years in a cohort exposed to, infected with or recovered from COVID-19 (not recorded which).

The chain employs TRBV30 and TRBJ1-2, with D hard to call. The CDR3 consists of 12 residues. The germline CDR1 and CDR2 sequences are GTSNPN and SVGIG (reference sequence). Trimming stripped 3 bases from V and 0 bases from J, with 5 bases between. CDR3 residues: CAWSGANYGYTF. Written as DNA, the CDR3 is TGTGCCTGGAGCGGAGCTAACTATGGCTACACCTTC.

V is TRBV28 and J is TRBJ1-2; 7 nucleotides agree with TRBD1. With 8 bases clipped from V and 4 bases from J, the junction kept 4 bases outside the gene matches. The CDR3 length is 12 residues. Germline-derived CDR1 and CDR2 are MDHEN and SYDVKM. CDR3 amino acids: CASHGTVYGYTF. Here the CDR3 DNA reads TGTGCCAGCCATGGGACAGTCTATGGCTACACCTTC.

This CDR3 is CASSLRRNPNTEAFF. The DNA for the CDR3 is TGTGCCAGCAGTCTACGCAGGAACCCGAACACTGAAGCTTTCTTT. The gene calls are TRBV6-5 and TRBJ1-1; D not resolved. V lost 5 bases to trimming and J lost 1 base, with 14 bases between them. The CDR3 sequence is 15 residues long. Germline CDR1 is MNHEY and CDR2 is SVGAGI.

The rearrangement joins TRBV27 to TRBJ2-2; no clear D gene. The CDR3 spans 14 residues. V was pared by 2 bases and J by 6 bases, with 10 bases between. Germline lookup yields CDR1 MNHEY and CDR2 SMNVEV (reference sequence). The CDR3 DNA reads as TGTGCCAGCAGTTTAGGAGTACCCCCCGGGGAGCTGTTTTTT. This sequence encodes CASSLGVPPGELFF.

The chain has TRBV18 and TRBJ1-6, with D possibly being TRBD1 (5 bases). The CDR3 has 15 residues. Germline CDR1 KGHSH, CDR2 LQKENI. Trimming left V 3 bases short and J 4 bases short, with 10 bases between. CDR3 bases: TGTGCCAGCTCACCCCCGGGGGGGTATAATTCACCCCTCCACTTT. It encodes CASSPPGGYNSPLHF.

This clone was recorded only once. The chain couples TRBV28 to TRBJ2-7; maybe TRBD1 (5 bases). CDR3 size: 13 residues. Trimming left V 1 base short and J 5 bases short, with 9 bases between. Germline V gene data show CDR1 as MDHEN and CDR2 as SYDVKM. The chain's CDR3 is CASSLSGLDEQYF. CDR3 nucleotide sequence: TGTGCCAGCAGTTTATCAGGGCTCGACGAGCAGTACTTC.

This chain joins TRBV11-2 and TRBJ2-7, with D possibly TRBD1 on 5 matching bases. V was shortened by 0 bases and J by 5 bases, with 14 bases between the two germline ends. Germline V gene sequence: CDR1 SGHAT, CDR2 FQNNGV. There are 15 residues in the CDR3. The CDR3 sequence: CASSLENRLVDEQYF. For the CDR3, the DNA is TGTGCCAGCAGCTTAGAGAACAGGCTGGTTGACGAGCAGTACTTC.

The chain is built from TRBV6-5 and TRBJ1-1; TRBD1 matches at 7 bases. The trim removed 6 bases at V and 4 bases at J, leaving 2 bases unmatched. Per the germline V gene, CDR1 is MNHEY and CDR2 is SVGAGI. This CDR3 comprises 12 residues. CDR3 DNA: TGTGCCAGCAGCTCAGGGGGCACTGAAGCTTTCTTT. It specifies CASSSGGTEAFF.

A word on this clone: Germline is not matched at one junction end, which may reflect a read error. The chain couples TRBV7-9 to TRBJ1-2, with 8 bases lining up with TRBD1. Germline V CDR1 and CDR2: SEHNR, FQNEAQ (reference sequence). The CDR3 has 17 residues. The CDR3 reads CASSLAHRDRRNYGYTF. In nucleotides, the CDR3 is TGTGCCAGCAGCCTAGCTCACCGGGACAGGAGAAACTATGGCTACACCTTC.

CDR3 nucleotides: TGTGCCAGCAGCCGGCTCGGGGTAGATGAAAAACTGTTTTTT. Its translation: CASSRLGVDEKLFF. The chain uses TRBV5-5 and TRBJ1-4; unclear D gene. This CDR3 is 14 amino acids long. V was trimmed by 4 bases and J by 6 bases, leaving 13 bases between them. Germline CDR1 SGHKS, CDR2 YYEKEE (reference sequence).

V is TRBV7-2 and J is TRBJ1-6, with D possibly TRBD1 on 6 matching bases. CDR1 and CDR2 (germline): SGHTA, FQGNSA. Between the trimmed V and J ends, which lost 3 bases and 0 bases, there was a span of 9 bases. The CDR3 is 16 residues long. CDR3 sequence reads: CASSLQGSSYNSPLHF. Written as DNA, the CDR3 is TGTGCCAGCAGCTTGCAGGGGAGCTCCTATAATTCACCCCTCCACTTT.

The CDR3 spells CASSLGQGYYNEQFF. DNA for the CDR3: TGTGCCAGCAGTTTAGGCCAGGGGTACTACAATGAGCAGTTCTTC. The chain combines TRBV27 with TRBJ2-1; D is perhaps TRBD1 (6 bases). Germline lookup yields CDR1 MNHEY and CDR2 SMNVEV (reference sequence). CDR3 length equals 15 residues. V was cut by 2 bases and J by 3 bases, with 11 bases left in between.

As regards this clone: The junction shows a germline mismatch at one end, possibly a read error. The chain employs TRBV6-1 and TRBJ1-2, with D perhaps matching TRBD1 (5 bases). CDR1 is MNHNS and CDR2 is SASEGT in the germline V gene. The CDR3 runs to 15 residues. DNA for the CDR3: TGTGCCAGCGGTGAATACACGGACACCCCCTATGGCTACACCTTC. This translates into CASGEYTDTPYGYTF.

The sample holds one count of this clone. V and J are TRBV11-2 and TRBJ2-5; the match to TRBD2 covers 7 bases. V trimming: 2 bases; J trimming: 3 bases; junction bases outside the gene matches: 9. Germline loops: CDR1 SGHAT, CDR2 FQNNGV. CDR3 length equals 16 residues. The CDR3 region is CASSLLGGMVEETQYF. CDR3 DNA: TGTGCCAGCAGCTTACTCGGGGGGATGGTCGAAGAGACCCAGTACTTC.

The chain combines TRBV7-2 with TRBJ1-2; 7 bases match TRBD1. V shed 2 bases and J 7 bases; nucleotides not matched to a gene: 4. This CDR3 is 13 amino acids long. Germline CDR1 SGHTA, CDR2 FQGNSA. The CDR3 sequence is CASSLLGGPGYTF. CDR3 bases: TGTGCCAGCAGCTTATTAGGGGGCCCTGGCTACACCTTC.

This clone was found once. The chain employs TRBV29-1 and TRBJ1-1; 11 nucleotides line up with TRBD1. V gave up 6 bases and J gave up 4 bases; unmatched junction bases: 7. The CDR3 is 14 residues long. The germline gives CDR1 SQVTM, CDR2 ANQGSEA. The DNA of the CDR3 is TGCAGCGTCGCGGACAGGGGGCTGGGCACTGAAGCTTTCTTT. Its protein is CSVADRGLGTEAFF.

V and J are TRBV11-2 and TRBJ2-5, with D unresolved. CDR3 length: 11 amino acids. Germline V gene sequence: CDR1 SGHAT, CDR2 FQNNGV. V dropped 4 bases and J dropped 8 bases, with 8 bases sitting between them. CDR3 nucleotide sequence: TGTGCCAGCAGCTCCCGCGGTACCCAGTACTTC. Its translation is CASSSRGTQYF. The full variable domain, in which reference TRBV11-2 and TRBJ2-5 provide the parts outside the CDR3, is EAGVAQSPRYKIIEKRQSVAFWCNPISGHATLYWYQQILGQGPKLLIQFQNNGVVDDSQLPKDRFSAERLKGVDSTLKIQPAKLEDSAVYLCASSSRGTQYFGPGTRLLVL.

V gene TRBV4-1 combines with J gene TRBJ1-1, with 9 positions matching TRBD1. V shed 6 bases, J shed 3 bases, and the junction held 2 bases outside the gene matches. Per the germline V gene, CDR1 is MGHRA and CDR2 is YSYEKL. The CDR3 has 13 amino acids. CDR3 residues: CASSWDRDTEAFF. The CDR3 coding sequence is TGCGCCAGCAGTTGGGACAGGGACACTGAAGCTTTCTTT.

This sequence joins TRBV5-4 and TRBJ2-1; 10 bases are shared with TRBD1. J was trimmed by 15 bases and V by 2 bases; bases with no gene match: 14. The CDR3 loop spans 15 amino acids. Germline V gives CDR1 SGHNT, CDR2 YYREEE (reference sequence). CDR3 sequence reads: CASSFPGQGSLDSFF. The CDR3 coding sequence is TGTGCCAGCAGCTTTCCGGGACAGGGGAGTTTGGACTCGTTCTTC. The entire variable domain, with the rest obtained from reference TRBV5-4 and TRBJ2-1, is as follows: ETGVTQSPTHLIKTRGQQVTLRCSSQSGHNTVSWYQQALGQGPQFIFQYYREEENGRGNFPPRFSGLQFPNYSSELNVNALELDDSALYLCASSFPGQGSLDSFFGPGTRLTVL.

The chain uses TRBV7-2 and TRBJ2-2, with 8 nucleotides matching TRBD2. The V and J ends lost 8 bases and 2 bases, in that order; junction bases with no gene match: 4. Germline values: CDR1 SGHTA, CDR2 FQGNSA. The length of the CDR3 is 14 residues. The CDR3 DNA is TGTGCCAGCTGCGCGGGGGGTAACACCGGGGAGCTGTTTTTT. It yields the protein CASCAGGNTGELFF.

The chain recombines TRBV29-1 with TRBJ2-1, with D hard to call. Germline V gene lookup returns CDR1 SQVTM and CDR2 ANQGSEA. The V gene lost 4 bases and the J gene lost 4 bases, with 5 bases spanning the gap. The length of the CDR3 is 11 residues. This chain's CDR3 is CSVVVYNEQFF. CDR3 bases: TGCAGCGTTGTCGTTTACAATGAGCAGTTCTTC.